These 15 T cell receptor beta chains share one sample of origin, sequenced in a study of patients and donors after allogeneic stem cell transplantation. TCRdb re-analysed the RT-PCR reads in MiXCR, keeping a single row per CDR3 protein. The sample includes some 150,000 distinct CDR3 sequences, over 30% seen only once; the top ten take approximately 50%. Material for sequencing was blood, either unsorted or a sorted T cell fraction (not recorded which). All receptors come from a human donor who was either an allogeneic HSCT recipient or a stem cell or donor lymphocyte infusion donor (not recorded which). It is not recorded whose cells these are; they may come from a transplant donor.

The chain couples TRBV20-1 to TRBJ2-7, with 7 positions matching TRBD1. The ends lost 6 bases at V and 1 base at J; junction bases unmatched: 3. This CDR3 is 12 amino acids long. Germline CDR1 DFQATT, CDR2 SNEGSKA (reference sequence). The CDR3 nucleotides read TGCAGTGCACAGGGGTCGTCCTACGAGCAGTACGTC. This translates into CSAQGSSYEQYV.

This clonotype has just a few counts. This rearrangement joins TRBV20-1 to TRBJ1-6, with 7 bases aligning to TRBD1. With 7 bases clipped from V and 1 base from J, the junction kept 4 bases outside the gene matches. This CDR3 has 14 residues. Per germline, CDR1 DFQATT and CDR2 SNEGSKA (reference sequence). CDR3 sequence reads: CSVDRESYNSPLHF. In DNA, the CDR3 is TGCAGTGTCGACAGGGAATCCTATAATTCACCCCTCCACTTT.

This chain joins TRBV3-1 and TRBJ1-4, with 8 bases identical to TRBD1. V gave up 2 bases and J gave up 5 bases; unmatched junction bases: 4. The CDR3 is 15 amino acids. The germline V gene encodes CDR1 LGHDT and CDR2 YNNKEL (reference sequence). The CDR3 region is CASSQNRGRNEKLFF. CDR3 nucleotide sequence: TGTGCCAGCAGCCAAAACAGGGGGAGAAATGAAAAACTGTTTTTT.

This clonotype was seen a handful of times. V is TRBV20-1 and J is TRBJ1-5; TRBD1 might be the D (6 bases). Germline V gene data show CDR1 as DFQATT and CDR2 as SNEGSKA (reference sequence). V was pared by 2 bases and J by 0 bases, with 20 bases between. The length of the CDR3 is 18 residues. CDR3 coding DNA: TGCAGTGCTAGACCTCTTCTTCAGGGGTCAACTAGCAATCAGCCCCAGCATTTT. This sequence encodes CSARPLLQGSTSNQPQHF.

The V call is TRBV9, the J call TRBJ2-3; TRBD1 or TRBD2 may be the D gene (5 bases each). The length of the CDR3 is 17 residues. Germline CDR1 is SGDLS and CDR2 is YYNGEE. V was cut by 3 bases and J by 2 bases, with 19 bases left in between. DNA for the CDR3: TGTGCCAGCAGCGGGGGTTTTTACTCCGGGGCCACAGATACGCAGTATTTT. Translated: CASSGGFYSGATDTQYF.

The V gene is TRBV6-2 or TRBV6-3, the J gene TRBJ1-1; no clear D gene. This CDR3 region has 13 residues. V lost 2 bases and J lost 0, with 4 bases in between. Germline V CDR1 and CDR2: MNHEY, SVGEGT. This CDR3 reads CASSYDVNTEAFF. CDR3 in DNA: TGTGCCAGCAGTTACGACGTGAACACTGAAGCTTTCTTT.

The chain recombines TRBV12-3 or TRBV12-4 with TRBJ2-3; tentative D call: TRBD1 (6 bases). V dropped 6 bases and J dropped 2 bases, with 18 bases sitting between them. The CDR3 contains 16 residues. CDR3 bases: TGTGCCAGCAGCCTCGAACCAAGGACAGACACAGATACGCAGTATTTT. Residues: CASSLEPRTDTDTQYF.

The V call is TRBV28, the J call TRBJ2-2, with TRBD2 matching over 8 bases. This CDR3 region has 12 residues. J lost 8 bases, V lost 9 bases, and 5 bases had no gene match. Germline V gene data show CDR1 as MDHEN and CDR2 as SYDVKM. The CDR3 sequence: CASRGGPGELFF. DNA for the CDR3: TGTGCCAGTCGGGGGGGCCCGGGGGAGCTGTTTTTT. Complete variable domain (other parts from reference TRBV28 and TRBJ2-2): DVKVTQSSRYLVKRTGEKVFLECVQDMDHENMFWYRQDPGLGLRLIYFSYDVKMKEKGDIPEGYSVSREKKERFSLILESASTNQTSMYLCASRGGPGELFFGEGSRLTVL.

The CDR3 DNA sequence: TGCGCCAGCAGCCAAGATGGAGAGCATAGCAATCAGCCCCAGCATTTT. It is translated as CASSQDGEHSNQPQHF. V and J are TRBV4-3 and TRBJ1-5; D ambiguous. Germline assignment: CDR1 LGHNA and CDR2 YSLEER. This CDR3 has 16 amino acids. The V gene lost 0 bases and the J gene lost 0 bases, with 9 bases spanning the gap.

The rearrangement links TRBV29-1 to TRBJ1-4; D gene ambiguous. From germline, CDR1 is SQVTM and CDR2 ANQGSEA. The V and J ends lost 4 bases and 7 bases respectively, with 13 bases between them. The CDR3 loop spans 13 amino acids. The CDR3 reads CSVGGETGEKLFF. The CDR3, as DNA: TGCAGCGTTGGTGGGGAAACGGGTGAAAAACTGTTTTTT.

The genes are TRBV9 and TRBJ1-2; TRBD1 might be the D (6 bases). Looked up from germline, CDR1 is SGDLS and CDR2 is YYNGEE. CDR3 length equals 15 residues. The V end was cut by 4 bases, the J end by 2 bases, with 15 bases between. CDR3 sequence (DNA): TGTGCCAGCAGCCCCCCGGGAGGGGGAAACTATGGCTACACCTTC. This translates into CASSPPGGGNYGYTF. Combining the CDR3 with reference TRBV9 and TRBJ1-2 gives the whole variable domain DSGVTQTPKHLITATGQRVTLRCSPRSGDLSVYWYQQSLDQGLQFLIQYYNGEERAKGNILERFSAQQFPDLHSELNLSSLELGDSALYFCASSPPGGGNYGYTFGSGTRLTVV.

The J gene is TRBJ1-4, the V gene TRBV5-1; 8 bases are a match to TRBD1. The length of the CDR3 is 14 residues. V shed 2 bases and J 10 bases; nucleotides not matched to a gene: 7. From germline, CDR1 is SGHRS and CDR2 YFSETQ. The CDR3 here is CASSLGQGEGKLFF. The CDR3 DNA follows: TGCGCCAGCAGCTTAGGACAGGGAGAGGGAAAACTGTTTTTT.

This rearrangement joins TRBV15 to TRBJ1-5; no reliable D call. Germline V CDR1 and CDR2: LNHNV, YYDKDF (reference sequence). This CDR3 spans 13 amino acids. Trimming shortened V by 1 base and J by 6 bases, and 7 bases separated the two germline ends. The CDR3 loop is CATSRGSRQPQHF. CDR3 sequence (DNA): TGTGCCACCAGCAGAGGAAGCCGTCAGCCCCAGCATTTT.

The chain carries TRBV12-3 or TRBV12-4 and TRBJ2-2; D possibly uses TRBD1 or TRBD2 (5 bases each). With 6 bases removed from V and 3 bases from J, the gap between germline ends came to 14 bases. The CDR3 totals 15 residues. CDR3 amino acids: CASRLRMGDTGELFF. The CDR3 coding sequence is TGTGCCAGCAGACTCAGGATGGGGGACACCGGGGAGCTGTTTTTT.

The chain couples TRBV6-5 to TRBJ1-6; no clear D. V was clipped by 1 base and J by 8 bases, with 12 bases between them. The germline V gene encodes CDR1 MNHEY and CDR2 SVGAGI. The CDR3 contains 15 residues. The CDR3: CASSYFDRGDSPLHF. The CDR3 nucleotides read TGTGCCAGCAGTTACTTCGATCGCGGAGATTCACCCCTCCACTTT.